The next 3 T cell receptor beta chains were all read from a single sample in a study of patients and donors after allogeneic stem cell transplantation. MiXCR, applied by TCRdb to the RT-PCR reads, yields one record per CDR3 protein. This table holds about a million distinct CDR3 sequences, roughly 17% found once. Sequenced material: blood, either unsorted or a sorted T cell fraction (not recorded which). The receptors originated from a human donor who was either an allogeneic HSCT recipient or a stem cell or donor lymphocyte infusion donor (not recorded which). It is not recorded whose cells these are; they may come from a transplant donor.

The chain links TRBV20-1 to TRBJ1-6; D ambiguous. The germline V gene encodes CDR1 DFQATT and CDR2 SNEGSKA (reference sequence). Trimming cost V 3 bases and J 9 bases, with 18 bases left between them. The CDR3 extends over 15 amino acids. CDR3 sequence (DNA): TGCAGTGCTAGGGGCGGATCGAAAGGAATTTCACCCCTCCACTTT. It is translated as CSARGGSKGISPLHF.

This chain uses TRBV7-9 with TRBJ1-6; 10 bases match TRBD1. V was clipped by 5 bases and J by 10 bases; unmatched bases: 5. The CDR3 loop spans 14 amino acids. Germline CDR1 is SEHNR and CDR2 is FQNEAQ (reference sequence). The CDR3 DNA is TGTGCCAGCAGCCCCGGGACAGGGGTGTCACCCCTCCACTTT. This translates into CASSPGTGVSPLHF.

This clonotype has just a few counts. The chain recombines TRBV12-3 or TRBV12-4 with TRBJ2-5; D is possibly TRBD1 (5 bases). V was trimmed by 1 base and J by 1 base, leaving 10 bases between them. The CDR3 is 15 amino acids. CDR3 amino acids: CASSLVGAAQETQYF. In nucleotides, the CDR3 is TGTGCCAGCAGTTTAGTTGGGGCAGCCCAAGAGACCCAGTACTTC.